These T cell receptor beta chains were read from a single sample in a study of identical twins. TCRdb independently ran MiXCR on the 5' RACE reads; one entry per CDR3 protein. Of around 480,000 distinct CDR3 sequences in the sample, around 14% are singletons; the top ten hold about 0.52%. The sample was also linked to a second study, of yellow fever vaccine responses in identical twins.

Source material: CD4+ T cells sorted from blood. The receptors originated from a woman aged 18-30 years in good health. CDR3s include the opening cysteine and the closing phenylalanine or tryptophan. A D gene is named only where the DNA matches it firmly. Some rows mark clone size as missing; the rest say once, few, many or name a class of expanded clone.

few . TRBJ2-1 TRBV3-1 TGTGCCAGCAGCCAAGATTTGAGGGGGATCTACAATGAGCAGTTCTTC CASSQDLRGIYNEQFF
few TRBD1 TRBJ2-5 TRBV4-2 TGTGCCAGCAGCCGGGGACAGGAGGGGGAGACCCAGTACTTC CASSRGQEGETQYF
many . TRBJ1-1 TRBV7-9 TGTGCCAGCAGAAAACAGACAGCAATGAACACTGAAGCTTTCTTT CASRKQTAMNTEAFF
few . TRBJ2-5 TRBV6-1 TGTGCCAGCAGCCAGCAGGGGGGGGGAGAGACCCAGTACTTC CASSQQGGGETQYF
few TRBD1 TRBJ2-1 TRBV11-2 TGTGCCAGCAGGGGACAGGGGGACTACAATGAGCAGTTCTTC CASRGQGDYNEQFF
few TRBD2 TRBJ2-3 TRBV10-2 TGCGCCAGCAGCCCCACTAGCGGGAGGGTAGATACGCAGTATTTT CASSPTSGRVDTQYF
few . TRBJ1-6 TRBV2 TGTGCCAGCAGTGAAGCGCTATTTCAGACAGACAGCTCACCCCTCCACTTT CASSEALFQTDSSPLHF
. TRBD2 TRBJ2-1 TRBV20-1 TGCAGTGCAAGAGCGGGAAAGGGCAATGAGCAGTTCTTC CSARAGKGNEQFF
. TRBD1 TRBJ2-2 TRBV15 TGTGCCACCAGCAGAGTCACAGGGGTTCTCACCGGGGAGCTGTTTTTT CATSRVTGVLTGELFF
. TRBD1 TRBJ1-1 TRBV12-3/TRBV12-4 TGTGCCAGCAGGTTTAGAGGGCAGGGGGTCCCTGAAGCTTTCTTT CASRFRGQGVPEAFF
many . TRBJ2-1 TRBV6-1 TGTGCCAGCAGTGTAGAGGGAGGTATCAATGAGCAGTTCTTC CASSVEGGINEQFF
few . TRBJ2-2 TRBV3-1 TGTGCCAGCAGCCAAGGACCTAACACCGGGGAGCTGTTTTTT CASSQGPNTGELFF